Following are 26 T cell receptor beta chains from one sample sequenced in a study of beta chain features in type 1 diabetes. These TCRs are of unknown antigen specificity. Study observations and caveats: Moderately but significantly shorter TCRB CDR3s were found in Type 1 diabetes patients in all four CD4+ subsets.

Reverse transcribing all isolated RNA meant expressed TCRB transcripts were sequenced. Produced via immunoSEQ multiplex PCR; TCRdb's table is partial and in-frame only. Of about 28,000 clones listed, 56% were seen once; the top ten hold approximately 1.4%. The sample was Tregs from blood. Receptor source: a woman aged 18 to 35 with type 1 diabetes.

This clone has more than one count but fewer than ten. Sequence at one end of the junction differs from germline and may be a read error. The rearrangement links TRBV6-1 to TRBJ2-1; 12 bases agree with TRBD2. The length of the CDR3 is 17 residues. Germline V lookup: CDR1 MNHNS, CDR2 SASEGT. The CDR3 loop is CASREGLAGNSYNEQFF. CDR3 coding DNA: TGTGCCAGCAGGGAAGGACTAGCGGGAAACTCCTACAATGAGCAGTTCTTC.

The chain employs TRBV9 and TRBJ2-3, with TRBD2 matching over 7 bases. The CDR3 covers 12 residues. Germline CDR1 reads SGDLS; CDR2 reads YYNGEE. Trimming cost V 0 bases and J 10 bases; bases outside gene matches: 2. In DNA, the CDR3 is TGTGCCAGCAGCGTAGGGGAGGGGCCGCAGTATTTT. This codes for CASSVGEGPQYF.

The rearrangement links TRBV29-1 to TRBJ2-5; 7 bases align to TRBD2. V dropped 2 bases and J dropped 1; count of bases not matched to a gene: 4. Germline-derived CDR1 and CDR2 are SQVTM and ANQGSEA. The CDR3 spans 14 residues. In DNA form, the CDR3 reads TGCAGCGTTGAACGGGGGGTAGGCCAAGAGACCCAGTACTTC. As protein: CSVERGVGQETQYF.

This clone was counted between two and nine times. V and J are TRBV29-1 and TRBJ1-3; D unresolved. The germline CDR1 and CDR2 sequences are SQVTM and ANQGSEA. There are 13 residues in the CDR3. The CDR3 DNA follows: TGCACCGCCTTACTAGGCTCTGGAAACACCATATATTTT. Amino acids: CTALLGSGNTIYF.

The table lists this clone with a count of one. The rearrangement joins TRBV28 to TRBJ2-7; TRBD1 aligns across 7 bases. V was clipped by 8 bases and J by 0 bases; unmatched bases: 10. Germline CDR1 reads MDHEN; CDR2 reads SYDVKM. The CDR3 is 15 residues long. The CDR3 region is CASHATGVLSYEQYF. The CDR3 DNA reads TGTGCCAGCCACGCCACAGGGGTCCTCTCCTACGAGCAGTACTTC.

The V and J genes are TRBV18 and TRBJ2-6; TRBD1 is a possible D gene (5 bases). Trimming left V 6 bases short and J 2 bases short, with 20 bases between. The CDR3 contains 18 residues. The V gene's germline CDR1 is KGHSH and CDR2 LQKENI. CDR3 in DNA: TGTGCCAGCTCTTTGCAAGGGGCATCTCGCCCTGGGGCCAACGTCCTGACTTTC. Translating it yields CASSLQGASRPGANVLTF.

The rearrangement uses TRBV19 and TRBJ2-1, with 11 positions matching TRBD2. V shed 7 bases, J shed 3 bases, and the junction held 5 bases outside the gene matches. Germline-derived CDR1 and CDR2 are LNHDA and SQIVND (reference sequence). The CDR3 extends over 15 amino acids. CDR3 bases: TGTGCCAGTAAAATCGGACTAGCGGGCTACAATGAGCAGTTCTTC. Its protein is CASKIGLAGYNEQFF. The entire variable domain, with the rest obtained from reference TRBV19 and TRBJ2-1, is as follows: DGGITQSPKYLFRKEGQNVTLSCEQNLNHDAMYWYRQDPGQGLRLIYYSQIVNDFQKGDIAEGYSVSREKKESFPLTVTSAQKNPTAFYLCASKIGLAGYNEQFFGPGTRLTVL.

The rearrangement links TRBV29-1 to TRBJ2-5, with TRBD2 identical over 7 bases. This CDR3 comprises 12 residues. Germline CDR1 and CDR2: SQVTM and ANQGSEA. V lost 7 bases to trimming and J lost 5 bases; unmatched junction nucleotides: 7. Written as DNA, the CDR3 is TGCAGCGGGGGGGGGAATACGGAGACCCAGTACTTC. Its translation is CSGGGNTETQYF.

V usage is TRBV7-2 and J usage is TRBJ2-7, with 8 bases identical to TRBD1. The V gene end was trimmed by 5 bases and the J gene end by 6 bases; junction bases not matched to a gene: 6. Germline values: CDR1 SGHTA, CDR2 FQGNSA. This CDR3 contains 13 residues. The CDR3 sequence: CASSRITGGEQYV. DNA of the CDR3: TGTGCCAGCAGCCGAATTACAGGGGGCGAGCAGTACGTC.

The chain joins TRBV6-5 to TRBJ2-7; D ambiguous. This CDR3 spans 13 amino acids. V was pared by 11 bases and J by 0 bases, with 14 bases between. Germline assignment: CDR1 MNHEY and CDR2 SVGAGI. The CDR3 spells CAASPGNSYEQYV. As DNA, the CDR3 is TGTGCCGCCAGCCCAGGAAACTCCTACGAGCAGTACGTC.

This sequence joins TRBV5-1 and TRBJ2-7; D unclear. Germline CDR1 SGHRS, CDR2 YFSETQ. The V end was cut by 0 bases, the J end by 1 base, with 8 bases between. The CDR3 is 14 residues long. The CDR3 bases are TGCGCCAGCAGCTTGGCGGAGACGTCCTACGAGCAGTACTTC. Amino acids: CASSLAETSYEQYF.

This sequence joins TRBV29-1 and TRBJ1-2; D is ambiguous. The germline CDR1 and CDR2 sequences are SQVTM and ANQGSEA. The CDR3 sequence is 11 residues long. With 4 bases removed from V and 6 bases from J, the gap between germline ends came to 9 bases. Here the CDR3 DNA reads TGCAGCGTTGTATTGTACAATGGCTACACCTTC. This codes for CSVVLYNGYTF.

The chain is built from TRBV4-3 and TRBJ1-2; 8 bases line up with TRBD1. Per germline, CDR1 LGHNA and CDR2 YSLEER. J lost 6 bases, V lost 3 bases, and 9 bases had no gene match. This CDR3 comprises 15 residues. CDR3 DNA: TGCGCCAGCAGCCAGGGCAGGACAGGGCTGAATGGCTACACCTTC. It specifies CASSQGRTGLNGYTF.

The V and J genes are TRBV30 and TRBJ2-1; D not resolved. The CDR3 loop spans 11 amino acids. The germline V gene encodes CDR1 GTSNPN and CDR2 SVGIG (reference sequence). Trimming removed 2 bases at V and 8 bases at J, with 7 bases between. In DNA, the CDR3 is TGTGCCTGGAGTTCACGCGATGAGCAGTTCTTC. Translating it yields CAWSSRDEQFF.

The chain combines TRBV9 with TRBJ1-3; 7 bases agree with TRBD1. This CDR3 is built from 15 residues. V was pared by 0 bases and J by 4 bases, with 4 bases of the junction left unmatched. The germline V gene has CDR1 SGDLS and CDR2 YYNGEE. CDR3 residues: CASSVEGGGGNTIYF. In DNA, the CDR3 is TGTGCCAGCAGCGTAGAAGGAGGGGGCGGAAACACCATATATTTT.

The chain has TRBV18 and TRBJ2-7; tentatively, D is TRBD2 (5 bases). CDR1 KGHSH and CDR2 LQKENI come from the germline V gene. The CDR3 loop spans 15 amino acids. The germline V and J ends were trimmed by 6 bases and 2 bases, with 17 bases remaining between them. CDR3 amino acids: CASSHTRIPTYEQYV. CDR3 bases: TGTGCCAGCTCCCATACTAGGATCCCCACCTACGAGCAGTACGTC.

This clone was observed a handful of times. The DNA for the CDR3 is TGTGCCAGCAGCCAACTTTACCGTGGCGGGAGTGTTTTGGATACGCAGTATTTT. Residues: CASSQLYRGGSVLDTQYF. The rearrangement links TRBV14 to TRBJ2-3, with 7 positions matching TRBD2. Germline CDR1 is SGHDN and CDR2 is FVKESK. J gave up 6 bases and V 2 bases, and 17 bases lay outside the gene matches. This CDR3 is 18 amino acids long.

The chain carries TRBV5-1 and TRBJ2-2, with 9 bases lining up with TRBD2. Germline assignment: CDR1 SGHRS and CDR2 YFSETQ. The CDR3 length is 15 residues. Trimming took 5 bases from V and 6 from J; bases not matched to a gene: 8. The CDR3, as DNA: TGCGCCAGCAGAAGCGCGGGAGGGGGAGCCGGGGAGCTGTTTTTT. Protein sequence: CASRSAGGGAGELFF.

The chain is built from TRBV2 and TRBJ2-5; D is unclear. V was pared by 6 bases and J by 4 bases, with 15 bases between. This CDR3 comprises 14 residues. The V gene's germline CDR1 is SNHLY and CDR2 FYNNEI. The CDR3 coding sequence is TGTGCCAGCAGGATGGTTCCATCGGGAGAGACCCAGTACTTC. The encoded protein is CASRMVPSGETQYF.

This clone has more than one count but fewer than ten. The chain has TRBV9 and TRBJ1-5; D remains unclear. The CDR3 covers 11 residues. Trimming shortened V by 6 bases and J by 5 bases, and 6 bases separated the two germline ends. Germline V lookup: CDR1 SGDLS, CDR2 YYNGEE. The CDR3 DNA sequence: TGTGCCAGCACTGGAGATCAGCCCCAGCATTTT. Its translation is CASTGDQPQHF. The full variable domain, in which reference TRBV9 and TRBJ1-5 provide the parts outside the CDR3, is DSGVTQTPKHLITATGQRVTLRCSPRSGDLSVYWYQQSLDQGLQFLIQYYNGEERAKGNILERFSAQQFPDLHSELNLSSLELGDSALYFCASTGDQPQHFGDGTRLSIL.

V usage is TRBV7-2 and J usage is TRBJ1-2; a weak D match, TRBD1 (5 bases). The germline CDR1 and CDR2 sequences are SGHTA and FQGNSA. V dropped 5 bases and J dropped 6 bases, with 22 bases sitting between them. This CDR3 has 16 residues. CDR3 region: CASSPGGGRNGHGYTF. DNA for the CDR3: TGTGCCAGCAGCCCCGGGGGAGGGAGGAATGGTCATGGCTACACCTTC.

V usage is TRBV6-5 and J usage is TRBJ2-7, with 7 bases identical to TRBD1. The CDR3 spans 14 residues. J lost 4 bases, V lost 5 bases, and 8 bases had no gene match. CDR1 is MNHEY, CDR2 SVGAGI, per germline. The DNA for the CDR3 is TGTGCCAGCAGTAGTAAACTACAGGGGTACGAGCAGTACTTC. Translating gives CASSSKLQGYEQYF.

The genes are TRBV30 and TRBJ2-5; D may be TRBD1 (6 bases). V dropped 0 bases and J dropped 6 bases, with 14 bases sitting between them. Germline loops: CDR1 GTSNPN, CDR2 SVGIG (reference sequence). The CDR3 length is 14 residues. Here the CDR3 DNA reads TGTGCCTGGAGTGTAATTGGGGGCAGGAAGACCCAGTACTTC. Translation gives CAWSVIGGRKTQYF. Full variable domain (rest looked up from reference TRBV30 and TRBJ2-5): SQTIHQWPATLVQPVGSPLSLECTVEGTSNPNLYWYRQAAGRGLQLLFYSVGIGQISSEVPQNLSASRPQDRQFILSSKKLLLSDSGFYLCAWSVIGGRKTQYFGPGTRLLVL.

The V gene is TRBV2, the J gene TRBJ2-2; TRBD2 agrees at 9 bases. Unmatched junction bases numbered 2, after V lost 3 bases and J lost 0 bases. CDR1 and CDR2 (germline): SNHLY, FYNNEI. The CDR3 is 16 amino acids. Here the CDR3 DNA reads TGTGCCAGCAGTGAGAGACTAGCGGCGAACACCGGGGAGCTGTTTTTT. This translates into CASSERLAANTGELFF.

This CDR3 is CASSVGLAGKQFF. As DNA, the CDR3 is TGTGCCAGCAGTGTGGGACTAGCGGGTAAGCAGTTCTTC. The rearrangement links TRBV6-1 to TRBJ2-1, with 12 bases aligning to TRBD2. CDR3 length: 13 residues. Looked up from germline, CDR1 is MNHNS and CDR2 is SASEGT. V lost 4 bases and J lost 11; bases outside the gene matches: 3.

The rearrangement uses TRBV2 and TRBJ2-1, with TRBD2 matching 7 bases. Germline V gene sequence: CDR1 SNHLY, CDR2 FYNNEI. V lost 1 base, J lost 6 bases, and 6 bases stayed unmatched. The CDR3 consists of 15 residues. The CDR3 coding sequence is TGTGCCAGCAGTGAAGAAGGACTAGTCTCCAATGAGCAGTTCTTC. Translating it yields CASSEEGLVSNEQFF.